Below, 27 T cell receptor beta chains from the same sample are listed, as sequenced in a study of PD-1 blockade in classical Hodgkin lymphoma. Following autologous stem cell transplantation, relapse occurred in every patient, and exposure to brentuximab vedotin varied. Method: immunoSEQ multiplex PCR; TCRdb's copy keeps in-frame clones and lacks some. The repertoire holds some 20,000 clones, with roughly 85% as singletons. The starting material was peripheral blood mononuclear cells (PBMCs), obtained before the second cycle of nivolumab. The receptors were sampled from a human donor with classical Hodgkin lymphoma.

This clone showed up just once. The V and J genes are TRBV2 and TRBJ1-4; no clear D gene. V dropped 4 bases and J dropped 2 bases, with 8 bases sitting between them. The CDR3 extends over 14 amino acids. The germline CDR1 and CDR2 sequences are SNHLY and FYNNEI. CDR3 DNA sequence: TGTGCCAGCAGTGCTCACGGTACTAATGAAAAACTGTTTTTT. Its protein is CASSAHGTNEKLFF.

The J gene is TRBJ1-2, the V gene TRBV5-6; D is uncertain. The CDR3 spans 16 residues. The germline CDR1 and CDR2 sequences are SGHDT and YYEEEE. V was cut by 0 bases and J by 0 bases, with 12 bases left in between. CDR3 sequence (DNA): TGTGCCAGCAGCTTGGTGTCAGAGCACGCTAACTATGGCTACACCTTC. As protein: CASSLVSEHANYGYTF.

The chain carries TRBV5-1 and TRBJ2-3; 10 bases line up with TRBD2. Germline loops: CDR1 SGHRS, CDR2 YFSETQ. J was trimmed by 0 bases and V by 4 bases; bases with no gene match: 5. The CDR3 loop spans 16 amino acids. In DNA, the CDR3 is TGCGCCAGCAGCCTTGTGACTAGCGGGAGCACAGATACGCAGTATTTT. Its translation is CASSLVTSGSTDTQYF.

A word on this clone: At one end, the junction sequence differs from germline, possibly due to a read error. The chain recombines TRBV9 with TRBJ2-5; perhaps TRBD2 as D (7 bases). This CDR3 spans 15 amino acids. The germline CDR1 and CDR2 sequences are SGDLS and YYNGEE. Here the CDR3 reads CASSVVVGGQEAQYF. Written as DNA, the CDR3 is TGTGCCAGCAGCGTAGTTGTCGGGGGGCAAGAGGCCCAGTACTTC.

This rearrangement joins TRBV7-9 to TRBJ1-2, with D hard to call. The CDR3 is 11 amino acids. CDR1 is SEHNR, CDR2 FQNEAQ, per germline (reference sequence). V was pared by 5 bases and J by 9 bases, with 10 bases between. Written as DNA, the CDR3 is TGTGCCAGCAGCGATACTCGTAGCTACACCTTC. It is translated as CASSDTRSYTF.

The chain recombines TRBV19 with TRBJ1-2; no clear D gene. Germline loops: CDR1 LNHDA, CDR2 SQIVND (reference sequence). Trimming stripped 3 bases from V and 1 base from J, with 12 bases between. This CDR3 comprises 15 residues. CDR3 loop: CASSIQWGVNYGYTF. The CDR3 region has the DNA TGTGCCAGTAGTATTCAATGGGGTGTTAACTATGGCTACACCTTC.

On this clone itself: One end of the junction is discordant with germline, which a read error may explain. V usage is TRBV7-7 and J usage is TRBJ1-3; the D gene is possibly TRBD1 (5 bases). Germline loops: CDR1 SSHAT, CDR2 FNYEAQ (reference sequence). The CDR3 is 17 residues long. CDR3 residues: CASNSRPGAGGGNTIYF. For the CDR3, the DNA is TGTGCTAGCAACTCCCGCCCCGGGGCCGGGGGGGGAAACACCATATATTTT. Filled out from reference TRBV7-7 and TRBJ1-3, the complete variable domain reads GAGVSQSPRYKVTKRGQDVTLRCDPISSHATLYWYQQALGQGPEFLTYFNYEAQPDKSGLPSDRFSAERPEGSISTLTIQRTEQRDSAMYRCASNSRPGAGGGNTIYFGEGSWLTVV.

This clone was seen a handful of times. The chain uses TRBV5-1 and TRBJ2-2; 8 bases are shared with TRBD2. Looked up from germline, CDR1 is SGHRS and CDR2 is YFSETQ. The length of the CDR3 is 16 residues. Unmatched junction bases numbered 3, after V lost 0 bases and J lost 2 bases. Here the CDR3 DNA reads TGCGCCAGCAGCTTGGTTGCGGGGGGAAACACCGGGGAGCTGTTTTTT. Translation: CASSLVAGGNTGELFF.

This chain joins TRBV13 and TRBJ2-7; D is unresolved. The CDR3 consists of 13 residues. V gave up 0 bases and J gave up 1 base, with 4 bases separating them. Germline V lookup: CDR1 PRHDT, CDR2 FYEKMQ (reference sequence). Written as DNA, the CDR3 is TGTGCCAGCAGCTTAGGGGGTTCCTACGAGCAGTACTTC. Amino acids: CASSLGGSYEQYF.

The gene calls are TRBV4-3 and TRBJ2-5; 7 bases fit TRBD2. V lost 4 bases, J lost 2 bases, and 7 bases stayed unmatched. Germline loops: CDR1 LGHNA, CDR2 YSLEER. The CDR3 runs to 15 residues. CDR3 sequence (DNA): TGCGCCAGCAGCCTGGGTGGCGGGGGACAAGAGACCCAGTACTTC. It yields the protein CASSLGGGGQETQYF.

This rearrangement joins TRBV7-9 to TRBJ1-1; D unresolved. The CDR3 length is 10 residues. Trimming stripped 5 bases from V and 7 bases from J, with 5 bases between. Germline-derived CDR1 and CDR2 are SEHNR and FQNEAQ (reference sequence). CDR3 sequence: CASSPNEAFF. Written as DNA, the CDR3 is TGTGCCAGCAGCCCCAATGAAGCTTTCTTT. Drawing the rest from reference TRBV7-9 and TRBJ1-1, the complete variable domain is DTGVSQNPRHKITKRGQNVTFRCDPISEHNRLYWYRQTLGQGPEFLTYFQNEAQLEKSRLLSDRFSAERPKGSFSTLEIQRTEQGDSAMYLCASSPNEAFFGQGTRLTVV.

In this sample, this clone turned up once. The chain recombines TRBV7-8 with TRBJ2-2, with D unresolved. The V end lost 5 bases, the J end lost 0 bases, and 16 bases lay between the germline ends. CDR1 and CDR2 (germline): SGHVS, FQNEAQ. The CDR3 runs to 17 residues. The CDR3 DNA sequence: TGTGCCAGCAGCCGCCTCGGGTCCTCTGCGAACACCGGGGAGCTGTTTTTT. This sequence encodes CASSRLGSSANTGELFF.

The CDR3, as DNA: TGTGCCAGCAGTTTACTCTCCCTCGGGACTAGTTGGTACAATGAGCAGTTCTTC. Translating it yields CASSLLSLGTSWYNEQFF. The chain has TRBV27 and TRBJ2-1; 8 nucleotides match TRBD2. Germline CDR1 and CDR2: MNHEY and SMNVEV (reference sequence). The CDR3 has 18 amino acids. The trim removed 2 bases at V and 4 bases at J, leaving 13 bases unmatched.

V gene TRBV27 combines with J gene TRBJ2-1; 10 positions agree with TRBD2. V lost 6 bases to trimming and J lost 2 bases; unmatched junction nucleotides: 1. Germline CDR1 and CDR2: MNHEY and SMNVEV (reference sequence). This CDR3 contains 14 residues. The CDR3 loop reads CASRLAGAYNEQFF. In DNA, the CDR3 is TGTGCCAGCAGGCTAGCGGGGGCCTACAATGAGCAGTTCTTC.

The chain's CDR3 is CASSWQVQGMNTEAFF. The CDR3 DNA follows: TGCGCCAGCAGCTGGCAAGTACAGGGCATGAACACTGAAGCTTTCTTT. V is TRBV5-1 and J is TRBJ1-1; tentatively, D is TRBD1 (6 bases). The CDR3 totals 16 residues. Germline V lookup: CDR1 SGHRS, CDR2 YFSETQ. V was shortened by 3 bases and J by 0 bases, with 15 bases between the two germline ends. The variable domain in full, completed from reference TRBV5-1 and TRBJ1-1, reads KAGVTQTPRYLIKTRGQQVTLSCSPISGHRSVSWYQQTPGQGLQFLFEYFSETQRNKGNFPGRFSGRQFSNSRSEMNVSTLELGDSALYLCASSWQVQGMNTEAFFGQGTRLTVV.

The chain has TRBV14 and TRBJ1-3; D is unresolved. The CDR3 has 12 residues. The germline V gene has CDR1 SGHDN and CDR2 FVKESK. Deletions cut 7 bases from V and 1 base from J, with 5 bases between. The CDR3, as DNA: TGTGCCAGCAAGCGGTCTGGAAACACCATATATTTT. Its translation: CASKRSGNTIYF.

The CDR3 sequence: CASSLMGSNEQFF. In DNA form, the CDR3 reads TGTGCCAGCAGCTTAATGGGATCGAATGAGCAGTTCTTC. The rearrangement uses TRBV7-3 and TRBJ2-1; D ambiguous. There are 13 residues in the CDR3. CDR1 is SGHTA and CDR2 is FQGTGA in the germline V gene. The V and J ends lost 1 base and 7 bases respectively, with 8 bases between them.

J is TRBJ1-6 and V is TRBV7-3; 8 bases line up with TRBD1. The CDR3 has 18 residues. Trimming removed 4 bases from V and 2 bases from J; junction bases left unmatched: 10. Germline V gives CDR1 SGHTA, CDR2 FQGTGA. The CDR3 sequence: CASSSKDRVRTYNSPLHF. The DNA of the CDR3 is TGTGCCAGCAGCTCAAAGGACAGGGTAAGGACCTATAATTCACCCCTCCACTTT.

CDR3 nucleotide sequence: TGTGCCAGTAGCAGGGCTGGGGGGGTCAAGCATGAAAAACTGTTTTTT. Translation: CASSRAGGVKHEKLFF. The genes are TRBV19 and TRBJ1-4; the D gene is possibly TRBD1 (5 bases). The CDR3 runs 16 residues. Germline V gene data show CDR1 as LNHDA and CDR2 as SQIVND (reference sequence). V was clipped by 6 bases and J by 6 bases, with 20 bases between them.

A single count supports this clone. The chain combines TRBV7-9 with TRBJ2-3; TRBD2 matches 12 bases. CDR1 SEHNR and CDR2 FQNEAQ come from the germline V gene (reference sequence). The length of the CDR3 is 15 residues. Trimming cost V 6 bases and J 6 bases; bases outside gene matches: 7. CDR3 amino acids: CASRPSGGAGDTQYF. DNA for the CDR3: TGTGCCAGCAGGCCTAGCGGGGGGGCCGGGGATACGCAGTATTTT.

This chain connects TRBV5-1 to TRBJ2-7; perhaps D is TRBD1 or TRBD2 (5 bases each). Germline V gene sequence: CDR1 SGHRS, CDR2 YFSETQ. The CDR3 sequence is 15 residues long. V was trimmed by 0 bases and J by 1 base, leaving 11 bases between them. The CDR3 loop is CASSLEPGPSYEQYF. CDR3 bases: TGCGCCAGCAGCTTGGAACCGGGACCATCCTACGAGCAGTACTTC. Full variable domain (missing parts from reference TRBV5-1 and TRBJ2-7): KAGVTQTPRYLIKTRGQQVTLSCSPISGHRSVSWYQQTPGQGLQFLFEYFSETQRNKGNFPGRFSGRQFSNSRSEMNVSTLELGDSALYLCASSLEPGPSYEQYFGPGTRLTVT.

J is TRBJ2-5 and V is TRBV2; the D gene is possibly TRBD2 (7 bases). The V and J ends lost 3 bases and 1 base respectively, with 12 bases between them. The germline gives CDR1 SNHLY, CDR2 FYNNEI. There are 15 residues in the CDR3. The CDR3 sequence: CASSDPGGPQETQYF. Written as DNA, the CDR3 is TGTGCCAGCAGTGACCCCGGGGGGCCCCAAGAGACCCAGTACTTC. Based on the CDR3 plus reference TRBV2 and TRBJ2-5, the full variable domain is EPEVTQTPSHQVTQMGQEVILRCVPISNHLYFYWYRQILGQKVEFLVSFYNNEISEKSEIFDDQFSVERPDGSNFTLKIRSTKLEDSAMYFCASSDPGGPQETQYFGPGTRLLVL.

This clone has only one observation. The V and J genes are TRBV9 and TRBJ2-3; D is ambiguous. Trimming cost V 0 bases and J 3 bases, with 5 bases left between them. The CDR3 runs to 13 residues. Germline CDR1 SGDLS, CDR2 YYNGEE. Here the CDR3 reads CASSVVGTDTQYF. CDR3 DNA sequence: TGTGCCAGCAGCGTAGTGGGGACAGATACGCAGTATTTT.

The rearrangement uses TRBV4-2 and TRBJ2-7; D might be TRBD1 (7 bases). The CDR3 covers 14 residues. V lost 4 bases and J lost 6, with 16 bases in between. Germline-derived CDR1 and CDR2 are LGHNA and YNFKEQ. The chain's CDR3 is CASSPFGGTAEQYF. The DNA for the CDR3 is TGTGCCAGCAGCCCCTTTGGGGGGACAGCCGAGCAGTACTTC.

V is TRBV9 and J is TRBJ1-1, with D unclear. This CDR3 comprises 14 residues. With 3 bases removed from V and 1 base from J, the gap between germline ends came to 10 bases. Germline V gene lookup returns CDR1 SGDLS and CDR2 YYNGEE. CDR3 in DNA: TGTGCCAGCAGCGGGGAAAAGGGGAACACTGAAGCTTTCTTT. Translation gives CASSGEKGNTEAFF.

The J gene is TRBJ1-3, the V gene TRBV5-6; maybe TRBD1 (5 bases). CDR1 and CDR2 from the germline V gene are SGHDT and YYEEEE. The CDR3 totals 14 residues. Trimming left V 4 bases short and J 0 bases short, with 8 bases between. The CDR3 loop reads CASSTGFSGNTIYF. The CDR3 region has the DNA TGTGCCAGCAGCACAGGCTTCTCTGGAAACACCATATATTTT.

CDR3: CASSERVGAQGYEQYF. The CDR3, as DNA: TGTGCCAGCAGTGAAAGAGTAGGAGCGCAGGGCTACGAGCAGTACTTC. This chain joins TRBV6-1 and TRBJ2-7; D may be TRBD1 (5 bases). Germline V CDR1 and CDR2: MNHNS, SASEGT. The CDR3 totals 16 residues. V shed 2 bases and J shed 3 bases, with 17 bases lying between them.